What follows are 16 T cell receptor beta chains derived from one specimen sequenced in a study of CD8 T cells in ankylosing spondylitis. General study findings and limits: Characteristic, it appeared, of ankylosing spondylitis blood was a TCR beta motif of about eight highly homologous variants.

Each CDR3 protein gets one entry after TCRdb re-called the 5' RACE reads with MiXCR. In the table there are 750,000 to 850,000 distinct CDR3 sequences, 10% to 15% of which are singletons. No antigen has been assigned to these receptors. The sequencing input was blood, either unsorted or a sorted T cell fraction (not recorded which). These receptors all stem from a male donor with ankylosing spondylitis.

The chain couples TRBV21-1 to TRBJ2-1; the D call in the table, TRBD2, was not verified against the DNA. TRBV21-1 is shown as a pseudogene. This CDR3 spans 20 amino acids. The CDR3 coding sequence is TGTGCCAGCAGCAAAGCTCGTGGTAGCGGGAGCACTCCGAGATGGTGTGAGCAGTTCTTC. It codes for CASSKARGSGSTPRWCEQFF.

The chain couples TRBV7-2 to TRBJ1-1; D not certain. Germline CDR1 SGHTA, CDR2 FQGNSA. The CDR3 covers 16 residues. V lost 5 bases and J lost 7, with 23 bases in between. The CDR3 sequence is CASSPALRGGDREAFF. The CDR3 DNA reads TGTGCCAGCAGCCCAGCACTTCGGGGAGGAGATCGTGAAGCTTTCTTT.

This clonotype appeared many times. V and J are TRBV5-1 and TRBJ1-3; D gene uncertain. There are 15 residues in the CDR3. The germline gives CDR1 SGHRS, CDR2 YFSETQ. Between the trimmed V and J ends, which lost 2 bases and 0 bases, there was a span of 9 bases. CDR3 bases: TGCGCCAGCAGCTTTGACGGGAGCTCTGGAAACACCATATATTTT. Translated, it gives CASSFDGSSGNTIYF.

The genes are TRBV4-3 and TRBJ2-5, with a weak D call TRBD2 (5 bases). With 2 bases removed from V and 5 bases from J, the gap between germline ends came to 21 bases. The V gene's germline CDR1 is LGHNA and CDR2 YSLEER. The CDR3 covers 17 residues. CDR3 in amino acids: CASSQSVRVSRGETQYF. As DNA, the CDR3 is TGCGCCAGCAGCCAAAGTGTCCGGGTCTCAAGAGGGGAGACCCAGTACTTC.

This clonotype came up a few times. J is TRBJ1-1 and V is TRBV10-3; perhaps TRBD1 as D (6 bases). V dropped 10 bases and J dropped 3 bases, with 21 bases sitting between them. Germline values: CDR1 ENHRY, CDR2 SYGVKD. This CDR3 region has 15 residues. The CDR3: CASAGLGGGDTEAFF. The DNA of the CDR3 is TGTGCCAGCGCGGGTTTAGGGGGAGGGGACACTGAAGCTTTCTTT.

This clonotype was seen a handful of times. J is TRBJ2-7 and V is TRBV7-6; TRBD2 might be the D (5 bases). V shed 1 base and J shed 2 bases, with 15 bases lying between them. CDR3 length equals 16 residues. CDR1 is SGHVS, CDR2 FNYEAQ, per germline. The CDR3 loop reads CASSLVGEGVPYEQYF. The DNA for the CDR3 is TGTGCCAGCAGCTTAGTCGGGGAAGGAGTCCCCTACGAGCAGTACTTC.

The rearrangement links TRBV28 to TRBJ2-7, with TRBD2 matching over 7 bases. Germline assignment: CDR1 MDHEN and CDR2 SYDVKM. The CDR3 runs to 15 residues. J was trimmed by 0 bases and V by 5 bases; bases with no gene match: 7. The CDR3 bases are TGTGCCAGCAGTACCTTGGGCGGGAGCTCCTACGAGCAGTACTTC. Encoded protein: CASSTLGGSSYEQYF.

This clonotype has only a few counts. CDR3 coding DNA: TGTGCCAGCAGCTTGGGGTCCTTTCACAAGAGCAATCAGCCCCAGCATTTT. Its protein product is CASSLGSFHKSNQPQHF. The rearrangement joins TRBV5-8 to TRBJ1-5; D gene ambiguous. V was pared by 0 bases and J by 1 base, with 14 bases between. CDR3 length: 17 amino acids. The germline V gene encodes CDR1 SGHTS and CDR2 YDEGEE. Looking up the rest from reference TRBV5-8 and TRBJ1-5 gives the full variable domain: EAGVTQSPTHLIKTRGQQATLRCSPISGHTSVYWYQQALGLGLQFLLWYDEGEERNRGNFPPRFSGRQFPNYSSELNVNALELEDSALYLCASSLGSFHKSNQPQHFGDGTRLSIL.

V is TRBV9 and J is TRBJ1-2, with D maybe TRBD1 (5 bases). Germline lookup yields CDR1 SGDLS and CDR2 YYNGEE. The germline V and J ends were trimmed by 0 bases and 8 bases, with 14 bases remaining between them. This CDR3 contains 14 residues. The CDR3 region is CASSVAAGDGGYTF. The CDR3 DNA reads TGTGCCAGCAGCGTAGCGGCGGGGGATGGGGGCTACACCTTC.

This clonotype has only a few counts. This chain links TRBV6-4 with TRBJ2-3; 9 bases line up with TRBD2. The length of the CDR3 is 14 residues. Germline lookup yields CDR1 MRHNA and CDR2 SNTAGT. Trimming cost V 6 bases and J 4 bases; bases outside gene matches: 5. The DNA of the CDR3 is TGTGCCAGCAGCGTTGAGCGGGAGGCAGATACGCAGTATTTT. Translated, it gives CASSVEREADTQYF.

CDR3 protein: CASTREETQYF. The CDR3 DNA follows: TGTGCCAGCACCAGAGAAGAGACCCAGTACTTC. The genes are TRBV6-1 and TRBJ2-5; no definite D call. V was trimmed by 7 bases and J by 3 bases, leaving 6 bases between them. The CDR3 is made up of 11 amino acids. The germline gives CDR1 MNHNS, CDR2 SASEGT.

The chain employs TRBV10-1 and TRBJ2-7; TRBD1 matches at 10 bases. Per the germline V gene, CDR1 is WNHNN and CDR2 is SYGVQD (reference sequence). V lost 0 bases, J lost 2 bases, and 4 bases stayed unmatched. CDR3 size: 16 residues. Here the CDR3 DNA reads TGCGCCAGCAGTGAGTCAGGGGACAGGGGCGCCTACGAGCAGTACTTC. As protein: CASSESGDRGAYEQYF.

The chain recombines TRBV7-2 with TRBJ2-1, with 8 bases lining up with TRBD2. CDR1 and CDR2 from the germline V gene are SGHTA and FQGNSA. CDR3 size: 15 residues. Trimming cost V 5 bases and J 9 bases; bases outside gene matches: 12. The CDR3 DNA follows: TGTGCCAGCAGCCCCCGGACGGGGGGGCGCGGTGAGCAGTTCTTC. Translating gives CASSPRTGGRGEQFF.

In its sample, this clonotype was seen many times. This rearrangement joins TRBV4-3 to TRBJ2-7; D gene uncertain. This CDR3 is 14 amino acids long. Between the trimmed V and J ends, which lost 0 bases and 5 bases, there was a span of 11 bases. CDR1 and CDR2 (germline): LGHNA, YSLEER. CDR3 nucleotide sequence: TGCGCCAGCAGCCAAGATCTACAGAGCAACGAGCAGTACTTC. It encodes CASSQDLQSNEQYF.

This clonotype has just a few counts. For the CDR3, the DNA is TGTGCCAGCAGCTTGATGGGTCAGCCCCAGCATTTT. It translates to CASSLMGQPQHF. The rearrangement links TRBV5-4 to TRBJ1-5; no clear D. The length of the CDR3 is 12 residues. Germline V gene data show CDR1 as SGHNT and CDR2 as YYREEE (reference sequence). V was shortened by 1 base and J by 6 bases, with 5 bases between the two germline ends.

This clonotype was observed a handful of times. The V gene is TRBV12-3 or TRBV12-4, the J gene TRBJ2-3, with D hard to call. Trimming cost V 7 bases and J 2 bases, with 13 bases left between them. The CDR3 has 14 residues. In DNA, the CDR3 is TGTGCCAGCACCGCCGGGCTTAACACAGATACGCAGTATTTT. Translation: CASTAGLNTDTQYF.